This T cell receptor (beta chain) was documented in a study of CD8+CD57+ T cells in acquired aplastic anemia. Study-level background: The sorted CD4+ and CD8+ cells yielded an average roughly 3 ug of DNA.

For CDR3 and TCR beta VDJ profiling, genomic DNA was the template used. TCRdb reprocessed the reads via MiXCR and lists one record per CDR3 protein. The sample carries 120,000 or so distinct CDR3 sequences, almost 40% recorded once. Germline V CDR1 and CDR2: SNHLY, FYNNEI. This CDR3 is built from 13 residues. The trim removed 6 bases at V and 12 bases at J, leaving 12 bases unmatched. Flow cytometry had shown expanded CD8+CD57+ cells in the patients chosen for sequencing. Points from the study as a whole: Roughly 30 CD8+ CDR3 sequences occurred in both the patients and the controls.

In the case of this clonotype: Its antigen remains unknown.

Sequenced input: sorted CD4+, CD8+, or CD8+CD57+ T cells (not recorded which) from PBMCs. This sequence joins TRBV2 and TRBJ1-2; 8 nucleotides align to TRBD1. The TCR was taken from a human donor with aplastic anemia. This chain's CDR3 is CASRSSGGSGNTF. CDR3 in DNA: TGTGCCAGCAGGTCTTCAGGGGGCTCTGGAAACACCTTC.